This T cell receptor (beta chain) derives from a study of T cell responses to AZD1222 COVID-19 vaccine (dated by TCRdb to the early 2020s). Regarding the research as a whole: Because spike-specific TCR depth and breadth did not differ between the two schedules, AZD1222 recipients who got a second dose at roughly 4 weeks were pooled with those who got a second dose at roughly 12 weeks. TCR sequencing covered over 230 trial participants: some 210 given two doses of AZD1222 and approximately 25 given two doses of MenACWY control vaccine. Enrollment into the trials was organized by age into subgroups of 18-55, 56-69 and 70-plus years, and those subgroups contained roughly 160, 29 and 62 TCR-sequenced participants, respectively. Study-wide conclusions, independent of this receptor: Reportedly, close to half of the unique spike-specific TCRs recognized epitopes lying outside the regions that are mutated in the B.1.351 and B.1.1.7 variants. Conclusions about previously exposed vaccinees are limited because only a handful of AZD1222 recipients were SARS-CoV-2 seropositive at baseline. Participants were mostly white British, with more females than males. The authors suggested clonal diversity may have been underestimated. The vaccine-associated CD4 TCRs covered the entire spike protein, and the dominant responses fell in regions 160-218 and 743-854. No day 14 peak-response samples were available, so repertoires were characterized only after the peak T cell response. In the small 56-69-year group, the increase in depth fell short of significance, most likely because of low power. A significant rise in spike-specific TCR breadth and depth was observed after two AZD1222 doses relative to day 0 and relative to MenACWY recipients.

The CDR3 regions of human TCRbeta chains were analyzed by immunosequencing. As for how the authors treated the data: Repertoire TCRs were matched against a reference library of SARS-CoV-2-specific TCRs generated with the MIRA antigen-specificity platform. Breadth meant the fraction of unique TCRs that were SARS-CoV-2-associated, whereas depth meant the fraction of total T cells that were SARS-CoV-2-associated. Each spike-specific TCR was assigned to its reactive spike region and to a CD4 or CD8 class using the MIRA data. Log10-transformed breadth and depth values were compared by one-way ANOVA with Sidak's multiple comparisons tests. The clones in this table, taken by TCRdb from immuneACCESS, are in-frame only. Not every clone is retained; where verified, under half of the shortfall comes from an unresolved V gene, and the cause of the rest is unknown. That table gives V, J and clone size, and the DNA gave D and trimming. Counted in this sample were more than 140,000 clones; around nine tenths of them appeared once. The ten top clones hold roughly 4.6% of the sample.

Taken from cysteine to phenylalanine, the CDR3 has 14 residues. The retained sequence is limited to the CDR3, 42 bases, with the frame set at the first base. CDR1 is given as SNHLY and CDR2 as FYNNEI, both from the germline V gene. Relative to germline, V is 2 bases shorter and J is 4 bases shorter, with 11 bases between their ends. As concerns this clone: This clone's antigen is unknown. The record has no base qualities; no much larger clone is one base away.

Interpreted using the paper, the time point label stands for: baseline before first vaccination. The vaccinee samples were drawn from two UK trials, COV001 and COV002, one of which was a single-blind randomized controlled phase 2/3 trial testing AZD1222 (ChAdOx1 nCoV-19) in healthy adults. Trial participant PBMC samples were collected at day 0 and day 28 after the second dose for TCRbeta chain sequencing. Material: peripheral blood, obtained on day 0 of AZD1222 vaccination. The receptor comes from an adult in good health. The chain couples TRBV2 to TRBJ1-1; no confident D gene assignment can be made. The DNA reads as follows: TGTGCCAGCAGTGAAAGCGACCTCGGCACTGAAGCTTTCTTT. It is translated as CASSESDLGTEAFF.